The source of this TCR beta chain is a study of blood T cell repertoires in COVID-19. The wider study: Italy, Spain and the United States were the sources of the convalescent and acute COVID-19 samples.

Here immunoSEQ multiplex PCR was the method, and the copy in TCRdb shows in-frame clones only, minus some. This sample carries approximately 70,000 clones, approximately 88% of them seen once, and the ten largest clones take roughly 2.5%. V was pared by 4 bases and J by 4 bases, with 12 bases between. Germline V gene data show CDR1 as SGHTA and CDR2 as FQGNSA. The CDR3 loop spans 14 amino acids. The sample was peripheral blood. The rearrangement joins TRBV7-2 to TRBJ2-3; D gene ambiguous. This clonotype originated in a man older than 75 with active or convalescent COVID-19. The CDR3 DNA reads TGTGCCAGCAGCTCGGATCAGGATTCAGATACGCAGTATTTT. Translating gives CASSSDQDSDTQYF.